This T cell receptor (beta chain) was obtained from a study of shared clonotypes between healthy human individuals. Study details: Each donor's CD4 naive and CD4 memory cells filled three plates apiece, CD8 naive two, and CD8 memory one.

Genomic DNA from each subset was divided evenly over several immunoSEQ plates. Sequencing used immunoSEQ multiplex PCR; TCRdb keeps in-frame clones, though not all of them. Among approximately 2.3 million clones, approximately 95% were seen once, and the ten largest hold under 0.45%. Findings and caveats of the study: The authors expected sequencing depth to affect clonotype sharing among donors.

A CD45RA+ naive subset and a CD45RA-negative memory subset were split from CD4+ cells. This clone came up once. The antigen remains undetermined. The receptor's source is a man younger than 30 in good health. Some clones in this sample may be carry-over from other donors' samples. Sequencing was carried out using naive CD4+ T cells from PBMCs. The sample's subset: CD45RA+ positively selected.

In nucleotides, the CDR3 is TGTGCCAGCAGTGCCCGCGGGGCCAGCACAGATACGCAGTATTTT. Protein sequence: CASSARGASTDTQYF. The rearrangement joins TRBV25-1 to TRBJ2-3; D may be TRBD2 (6 bases). The germline gives CDR1 MGHDK, CDR2 SYGVNS. Trimming took off 4 bases at V and 0 bases at J, with 11 bases between the two ends. The CDR3 length is 15 residues. The variable domain in full, with the rest retrieved from reference TRBV25-1 and TRBJ2-3, is EADIYQTPRYLVIGTGKKITLECSQTMGHDKMYWYQQDPGMELHLIHYSYGVNSTEKGDLSSESTVSRIRTEHFPLTLESARPSHTSQYLCASSARGASTDTQYFGPGTRLTVL.